This record concerns one TCR beta chain sequence. The CDR3 has 15 residues. The V and J ends lost 2 bases and 5 bases, in that order; junction bases with no gene match: 7. CDR1 and CDR2 (germline): SGHTA, FQGNSA. Generated by immunoSEQ multiplex PCR, the TCRdb table keeps only in-frame clones and is missing some. The table records about 70,000 clones, 95% to 97% of them present only once. These data are taken from a study of technical replicates of blood from a handful of donors. V usage is TRBV7-2 and J usage is TRBJ2-5, with 8 bases identical to TRBD2. Source material: T cells isolated from PBMCs. The sequence was obtained from a human donor in good health. The CDR3 DNA reads TGTGCCAGCAGCTTACGAGCGGGAGTACGGGAGACCCAGTACTTC. This codes for CASSLRAGVRETQYF.